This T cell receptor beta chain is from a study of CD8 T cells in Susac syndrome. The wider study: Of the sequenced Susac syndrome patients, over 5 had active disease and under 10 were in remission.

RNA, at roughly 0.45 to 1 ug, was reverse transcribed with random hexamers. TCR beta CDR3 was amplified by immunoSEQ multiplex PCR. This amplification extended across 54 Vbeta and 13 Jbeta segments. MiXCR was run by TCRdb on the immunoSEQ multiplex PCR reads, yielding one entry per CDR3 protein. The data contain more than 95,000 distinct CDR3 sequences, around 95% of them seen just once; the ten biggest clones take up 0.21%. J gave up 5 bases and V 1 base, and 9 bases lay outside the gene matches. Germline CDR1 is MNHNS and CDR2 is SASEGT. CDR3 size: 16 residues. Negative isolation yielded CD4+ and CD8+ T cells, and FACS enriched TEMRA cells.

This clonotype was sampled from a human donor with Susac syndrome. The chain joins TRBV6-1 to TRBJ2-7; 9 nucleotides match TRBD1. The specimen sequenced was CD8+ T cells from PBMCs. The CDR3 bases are TGTGCCAGCAGTGAAGTTAGGGGGACAGGGTCGGACGAGCAGTACTTC. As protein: CASSEVRGTGSDEQYF.